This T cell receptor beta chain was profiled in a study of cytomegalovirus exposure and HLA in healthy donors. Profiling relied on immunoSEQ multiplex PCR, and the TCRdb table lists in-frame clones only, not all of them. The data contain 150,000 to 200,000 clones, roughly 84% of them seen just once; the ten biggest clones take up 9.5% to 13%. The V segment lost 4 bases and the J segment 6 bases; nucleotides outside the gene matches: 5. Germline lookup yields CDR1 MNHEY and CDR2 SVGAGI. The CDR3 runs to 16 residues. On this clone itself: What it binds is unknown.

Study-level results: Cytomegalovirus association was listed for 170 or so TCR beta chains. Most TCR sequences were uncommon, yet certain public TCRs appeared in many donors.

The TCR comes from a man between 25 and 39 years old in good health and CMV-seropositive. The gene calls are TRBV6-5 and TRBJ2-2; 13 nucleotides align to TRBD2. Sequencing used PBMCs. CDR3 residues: CASSSRTSGSAGELFF. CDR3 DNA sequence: TGTGCCAGCAGTTCCCGGACTAGCGGGAGCGCCGGGGAGCTGTTTTTT.